The rows below give T cell receptor beta chains drawn from one sample of a study of blood T cell repertoires in COVID-19. Measured with immunoSEQ multiplex PCR; TCRdb has only the in-frame clones, and not every one. This sample has about 240,000 clones, with about 85% found just once. The sequencing input was peripheral blood. The receptors here all came from a man younger than 40 who had recovered from COVID-19. Both conserved end residues are part of each CDR3. The D gene is left open where the match is weak.

D: TRBD1; V: TRBV7-7; J: TRBJ2-2; CDR3: CASSLGENRDRASGELFF; DNA: TGTGCCAGCAGCTTAGGAGAAAACCGGGACAGGGCGTCCGGGGAGCTGTTTTTT
D: NA; V: TRBV9; J: TRBJ1-2; CDR3: CASSMTASGLYGYTF; DNA: TGTGCCAGCAGCATGACAGCTTCCGGGCTTTATGGCTACACCTTC
D: TRBD2; V: TRBV13; J: TRBJ2-1; CDR3: CASSLYSGAYNEQFF; DNA: TGTGCCAGCAGCTTGTATAGCGGGGCCTACAATGAGCAGTTCTTC
D: NA; V: TRBV27; J: TRBJ2-3; CDR3: CASNLGGEGTQYF; DNA: TGTGCCAGCAATCTCGGGGGAGAGGGTACGCAGTATTTT
D: NA; V: TRBV9; J: TRBJ2-1; CDR3: CASSVSTAGWHNEQFF; DNA: TGTGCCAGCAGCGTCTCAACGGCGGGGTGGCACAATGAGCAGTTCTTC
D: NA; V: TRBV11-2; J: TRBJ2-3; CDR3: CASSAGTDTQYF; DNA: TGTGCCAGCAGCGCCGGGACAGATACGCAGTATTTT
D: NA; V: TRBV5-8; J: TRBJ1-3; CDR3: CASSLQGFTGNTIYF; DNA: TGTGCCAGCAGCCTCCAGGGTTTTACTGGAAACACCATATATTTT
D: NA; V: TRBV11-2; J: TRBJ2-2; CDR3: CASSLGGGHTGELFF; DNA: TGTGCCAGCAGCTTAGGGGGGGGCCACACCGGGGAGCTGTTTTTT
D: TRBD1; V: TRBV18; J: TRBJ2-2; CDR3: CASSPGTGRTGELFF; DNA: TGTGCCAGCTCACCAGGGACAGGGAGAACCGGGGAGCTGTTTTTT
D: NA; V: TRBV3-1/TRBV3-2; J: TRBJ1-1; CDR3: CASSPGGNTEAFF; DNA: TGTGCCAGCAGCCCGGGGGGGAACACTGAAGCTTTCTTT
D: NA; V: TRBV5-4; J: TRBJ2-2; CDR3: CASSLRGFTGELFF; DNA: TGTGCCAGCAGCTTGCGGGGATTCACCGGGGAGCTGTTTTTT
D: NA; V: TRBV5-4; J: TRBJ1-1; CDR3: CASIRGGTEEAFF; DNA: TGTGCCAGCATACGGGGGGGAACTGAGGAAGCTTTCTTT
D: NA; V: TRBV10-3; J: TRBJ2-6; CDR3: CAITSQGLAGANVLTF; DNA: TGTGCCATCACTAGTCAGGGCTTGGCTGGGGCCAACGTCCTGACTTTC
D: TRBD1; V: TRBV5-6; J: TRBJ1-5; CDR3: CASSSVGTGSVQPQHF; DNA: TGTGCCAGCAGCTCAGTCGGGACAGGGTCGGTTCAGCCCCAGCATTTT
D: TRBD2; V: TRBV9; J: TRBJ2-1; CDR3: CASSARLAGDSYNEQFF; DNA: TGTGCCAGCAGCGCACGACTAGCGGGGGACTCCTACAATGAGCAGTTCTTC
D: NA; V: TRBV7-3; J: TRBJ2-1; CDR3: CASSFGGLMNEQFF; DNA: TGTGCCAGCAGCTTCGGGGGTCTGATGAATGAGCAGTTCTTC
D: NA; V: TRBV7-2; J: TRBJ2-7; CDR3: CASSLRKDSYEQYF; DNA: TGTGCCAGCAGCTTAAGAAAGGACTCATACGAGCAGTACTTC